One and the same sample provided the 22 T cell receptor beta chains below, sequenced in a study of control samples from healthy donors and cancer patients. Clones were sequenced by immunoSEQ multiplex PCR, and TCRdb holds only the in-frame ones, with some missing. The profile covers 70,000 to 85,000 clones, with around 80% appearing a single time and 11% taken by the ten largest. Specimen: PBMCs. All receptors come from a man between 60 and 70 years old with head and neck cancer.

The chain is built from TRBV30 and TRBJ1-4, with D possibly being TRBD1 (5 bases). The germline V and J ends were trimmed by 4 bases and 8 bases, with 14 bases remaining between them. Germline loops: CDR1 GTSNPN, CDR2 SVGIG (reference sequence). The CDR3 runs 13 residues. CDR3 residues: CAWKGVGKEKLFF. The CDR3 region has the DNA TGTGCCTGGAAAGGGGTTGGGAAGGAAAAACTGTTTTTT.

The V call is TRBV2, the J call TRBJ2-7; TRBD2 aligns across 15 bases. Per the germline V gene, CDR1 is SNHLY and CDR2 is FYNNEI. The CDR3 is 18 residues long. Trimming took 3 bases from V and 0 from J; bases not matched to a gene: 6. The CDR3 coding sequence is TGTGCCAGCAGTGACGGGACTAGCGGGAGGAGGAGCTCCTACGAGCAGTACTTC. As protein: CASSDGTSGRRSSYEQYF.

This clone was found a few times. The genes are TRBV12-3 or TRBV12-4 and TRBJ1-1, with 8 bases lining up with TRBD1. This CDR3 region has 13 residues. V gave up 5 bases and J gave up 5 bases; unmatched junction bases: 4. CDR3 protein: CASSQYRGTEAFF. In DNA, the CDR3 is TGTGCCAGCAGTCAGTACAGGGGGACTGAAGCTTTCTTT.

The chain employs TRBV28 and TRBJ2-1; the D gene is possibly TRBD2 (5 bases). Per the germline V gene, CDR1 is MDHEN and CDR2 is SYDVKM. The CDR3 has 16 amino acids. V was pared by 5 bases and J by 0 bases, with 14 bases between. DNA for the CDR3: TGTGCCAGCAGTCCCCCTGGCGGGCGCTCCTACAATGAGCAGTTCTTC. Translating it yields CASSPPGGRSYNEQFF.

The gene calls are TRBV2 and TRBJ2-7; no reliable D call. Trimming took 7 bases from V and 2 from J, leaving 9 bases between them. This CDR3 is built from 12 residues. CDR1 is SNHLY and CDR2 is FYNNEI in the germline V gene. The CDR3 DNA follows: TGTGCCAGCACCCACGAGCCCTACGAGCAGTACTTC. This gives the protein CASTHEPYEQYF. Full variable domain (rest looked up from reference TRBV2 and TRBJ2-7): EPEVTQTPSHQVTQMGQEVILRCVPISNHLYFYWYRQILGQKVEFLVSFYNNEISEKSEIFDDQFSVERPDGSNFTLKIRSTKLEDSAMYFCASTHEPYEQYFGPGTRLTVT.

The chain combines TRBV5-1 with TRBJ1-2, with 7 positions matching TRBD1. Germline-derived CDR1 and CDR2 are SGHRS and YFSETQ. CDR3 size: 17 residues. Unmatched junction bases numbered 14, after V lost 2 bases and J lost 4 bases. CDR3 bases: TGCGCCAGCAGCTTCGGACAGGCCGCACGTTTCCCCTATGGCTACACCTTC. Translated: CASSFGQAARFPYGYTF.

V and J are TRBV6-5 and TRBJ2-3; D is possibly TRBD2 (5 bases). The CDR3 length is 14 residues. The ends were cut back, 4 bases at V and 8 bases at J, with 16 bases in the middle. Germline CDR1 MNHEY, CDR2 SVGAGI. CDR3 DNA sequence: TGTGCCAGCAGTTCCCAACCTCCCGAGGGTACGCAGTATTTT. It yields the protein CASSSQPPEGTQYF.

CDR3 coding DNA: TGTGCCAGCAGTACCCGACAGCTGAACACTGAAGCTTTCTTT. This translates into CASSTRQLNTEAFF. The chain combines TRBV6-5 with TRBJ1-1; maybe TRBD1 (5 bases). There are 14 residues in the CDR3. In germline, CDR1 is MNHEY, CDR2 SVGAGI. V was shortened by 5 bases and J by 0 bases, with 10 bases between the two germline ends.

The CDR3 sequence: CASSVTSTDTQYF. Here the CDR3 DNA reads TGTGCCAGCAGCGTAACCAGCACAGATACGCAGTATTTT. The chain links TRBV9 to TRBJ2-3; D call uncertain. Germline loops: CDR1 SGDLS, CDR2 YYNGEE. The germline V and J ends were trimmed by 1 base and 0 bases, with 3 bases remaining between them. The CDR3 is made up of 13 amino acids.

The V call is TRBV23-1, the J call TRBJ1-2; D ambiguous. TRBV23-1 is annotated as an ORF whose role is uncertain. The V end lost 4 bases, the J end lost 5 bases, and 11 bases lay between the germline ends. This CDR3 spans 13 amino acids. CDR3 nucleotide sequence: TGCGCCAGCAGTCGCCCCTTCCGTTATGGCTACACCTTC. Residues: CASSRPFRYGYTF.

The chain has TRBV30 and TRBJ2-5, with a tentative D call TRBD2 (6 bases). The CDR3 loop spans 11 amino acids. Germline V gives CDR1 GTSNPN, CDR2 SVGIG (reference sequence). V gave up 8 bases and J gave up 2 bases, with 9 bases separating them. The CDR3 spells CAAGTQETQYF. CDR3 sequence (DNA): TGTGCCGCCGGGACTCAAGAGACCCAGTACTTC.

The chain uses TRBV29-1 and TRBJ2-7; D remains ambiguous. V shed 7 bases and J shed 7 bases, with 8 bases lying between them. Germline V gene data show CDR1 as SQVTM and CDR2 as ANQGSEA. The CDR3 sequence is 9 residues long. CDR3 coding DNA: TGCAGCGACGACTGGGAGCAGTACTTC. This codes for CSDDWEQYF.

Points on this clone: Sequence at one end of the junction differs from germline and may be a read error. In DNA form, the CDR3 reads TGTGCCAGCAGGCGGACCCATAGGGACTACGCCTTC. This sequence encodes CASRRTHRDYAF. V and J are TRBV6-5 and TRBJ1-2, with D possibly matching TRBD1 (5 bases). From germline, CDR1 is MNHEY and CDR2 SVGAGI. The CDR3 runs 12 residues.

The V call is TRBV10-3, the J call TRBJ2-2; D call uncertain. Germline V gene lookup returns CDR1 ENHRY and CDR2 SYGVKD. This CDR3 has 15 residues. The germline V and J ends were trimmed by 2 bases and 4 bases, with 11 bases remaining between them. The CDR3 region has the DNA TGTGCCATCAGTGAGAGGGCGGACGGCACCGGGGAGCTGTTTTTT. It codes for CAISERADGTGELFF.

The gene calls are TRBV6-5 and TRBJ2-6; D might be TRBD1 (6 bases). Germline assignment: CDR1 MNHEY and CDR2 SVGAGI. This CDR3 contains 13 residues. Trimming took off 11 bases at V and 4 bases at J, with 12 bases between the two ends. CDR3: CAGRQAGANVLTF. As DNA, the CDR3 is TGTGCCGGGCGACAGGCCGGGGCCAACGTCCTGACTTTC.

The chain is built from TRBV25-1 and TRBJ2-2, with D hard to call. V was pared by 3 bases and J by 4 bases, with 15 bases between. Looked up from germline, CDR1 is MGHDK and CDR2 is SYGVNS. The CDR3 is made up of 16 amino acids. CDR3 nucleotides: TGTGCCAGCAGTGATCCAACAGACGGGCTCACCGGGGAGCTGTTTTTT. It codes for CASSDPTDGLTGELFF.

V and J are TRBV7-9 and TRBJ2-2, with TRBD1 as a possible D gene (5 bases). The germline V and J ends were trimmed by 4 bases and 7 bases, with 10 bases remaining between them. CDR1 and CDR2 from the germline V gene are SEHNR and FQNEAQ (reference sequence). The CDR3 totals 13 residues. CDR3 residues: CASSSNQGGELFF. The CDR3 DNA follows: TGTGCCAGCAGCTCCAACCAGGGCGGGGAGCTGTTTTTT.

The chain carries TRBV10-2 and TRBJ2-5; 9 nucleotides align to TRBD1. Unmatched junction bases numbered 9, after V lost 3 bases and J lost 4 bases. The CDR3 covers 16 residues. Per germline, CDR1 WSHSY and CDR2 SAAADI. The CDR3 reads CASSERDRVVRETQYF. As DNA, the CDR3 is TGCGCCAGCAGTGAACGGGACAGGGTAGTCAGAGAGACCCAGTACTTC.

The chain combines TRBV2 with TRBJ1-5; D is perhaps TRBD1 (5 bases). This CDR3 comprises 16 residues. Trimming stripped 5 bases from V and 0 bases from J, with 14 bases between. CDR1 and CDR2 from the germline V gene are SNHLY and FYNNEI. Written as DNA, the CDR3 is TGTGCCAGCAGTTCTCCTGGGGGAAATAGCAATCAGCCCCAGCATTTT. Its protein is CASSSPGGNSNQPQHF.

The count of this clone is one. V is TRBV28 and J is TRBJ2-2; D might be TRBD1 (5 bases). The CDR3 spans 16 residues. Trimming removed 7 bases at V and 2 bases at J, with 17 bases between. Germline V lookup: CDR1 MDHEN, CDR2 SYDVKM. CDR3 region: CASTPWGTENTGELFF. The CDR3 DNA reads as TGTGCCAGCACCCCCTGGGGCACAGAAAACACCGGGGAGCTGTTTTTT.

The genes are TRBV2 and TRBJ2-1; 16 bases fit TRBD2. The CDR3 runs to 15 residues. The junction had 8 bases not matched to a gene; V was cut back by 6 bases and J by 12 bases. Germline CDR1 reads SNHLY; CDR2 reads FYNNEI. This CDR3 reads CASRLQGLAGGRQFF. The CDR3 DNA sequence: TGTGCCAGCAGACTCCAGGGACTAGCGGGAGGGCGGCAGTTCTTC.

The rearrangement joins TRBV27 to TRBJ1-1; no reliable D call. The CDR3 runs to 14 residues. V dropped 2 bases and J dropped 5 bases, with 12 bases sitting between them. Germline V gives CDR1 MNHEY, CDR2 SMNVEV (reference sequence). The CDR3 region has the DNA TGTGCCAGCAGTTTACGTCGGGGTACGACTGAAGCTTTCTTT. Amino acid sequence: CASSLRRGTTEAFF.